This TCR beta chain was recovered during a study of shared clonotypes between healthy human individuals. Study-wide points: What naive subsets generally showed was a larger estimated richness than memory subsets showed. Between four donors, naive CD4 clonotypes were shared at a level of around 5.1%. For sorted subsets, rarefaction showed incomplete sequencing despite large depth. Sampling involved blood alone; tissue repertoires likely differ.

Comments on this clone: Its antigen is still unknown.

V was cut by 5 bases and J by 0 bases, with 11 bases left in between. This CDR3 is built from 14 residues. The germline V gene has CDR1 SSHAT and CDR2 FNYEAQ (reference sequence). The table came from immunoSEQ multiplex PCR; TCRdb's copy has only in-frame clones and leaves some out. In the table there are approximately 2.3 million clones, about 92% of which are singletons. Material for sequencing was naive CD4+ T cells from PBMCs. Subset specified: CD45RA+ positively selected. This clonotype originated in a young man in good health. Some clones in this sample may be carry-over from other donors' samples. V and J are TRBV7-7 and TRBJ2-7, with D perhaps TRBD1 (6 bases). CDR3 amino acids: CASSPPDSSYEQYF. The CDR3 DNA reads TGTGCCAGCAGCCCCCCGGACAGCTCCTACGAGCAGTACTTC.